What follows describes a single T cell receptor (beta chain). The sample is drawn from a study of resident and recirculating memory T cells in vitiligo. Whole-study context: Shave-biopsy epidermis from lesional and nonlesional skin was sequenced alongside PBMCs.

J gave up 12 bases and V 4 bases, and 13 bases lay outside the gene matches. The CDR3 spans 14 residues. Germline V gene lookup returns CDR1 SGHTS and CDR2 YDEGEE. Profiling relied on immunoSEQ multiplex PCR, and the TCRdb table lists in-frame clones only, not all of them. The sample lists fewer than 85,000 clones; 92% were seen once. The source material was blood. The TCR sequence derives from a male donor with vitiligo. This sequence joins TRBV5-8 and TRBJ1-2; 9 positions match TRBD1. CDR3 region: CASSLPGTGKWNTF. The CDR3 DNA sequence: TGTGCCAGCAGCCTCCCGGGGACAGGGAAGTGGAACACCTTC. The entire variable domain, with the rest obtained from reference TRBV5-8 and TRBJ1-2, is as follows: EAGVTQSPTHLIKTRGQQATLRCSPISGHTSVYWYQQALGLGLQFLLWYDEGEERNRGNFPPRFSGRQFPNYSSELNVNALELEDSALYLCASSLPGTGKWNTFGSGTRLTVV.